Below, one T cell receptor (beta chain) is given with its context. The antigen remains unidentified. This record belongs to a study of cytomegalovirus exposure and HLA in healthy donors. Findings and limits, study-wide: Three of the chains that were CMV-associated were confirmed in vitro to be specific for CMV antigens. TCR beta chains numbering some 160 were designated cytomegalovirus-associated.

The CDR3 runs to 13 residues. Germline CDR1 reads SGHTA; CDR2 reads FQGTGA. V lost 3 bases and J lost 5, with 10 bases in between. Clones were read by immunoSEQ multiplex PCR, and TCRdb kept only the in-frame ones, dropping some. In the table there are more than 120,000 clones, over 80% of which are singletons. The sequence was collected from a man aged 18 to 30 in good health and CMV-seropositive. Sequencing was done on a sample of PBMCs. This chain uses TRBV7-3 with TRBJ1-1; maybe TRBD1 (5 bases). CDR3 region: CASSLQQETEAFF. CDR3 nucleotide sequence: TGTGCCAGCAGCTTGCAACAGGAGACTGAAGCTTTCTTT.